These 10 T cell receptor beta chains came from one sample sequenced in a study of Graves' ophthalmopathy and Graves' hyperthyroidism. Using RNA transcripts, the TCR beta CDR3 regions were amplified. RT-PCR in the first round used HTBI primers; a second-round multiplex PCR followed. Each CDR3 protein gets one entry after TCRdb re-called the multiplex PCR reads with MiXCR. The data show some 350,000 distinct CDR3 sequences, approximately 18% seen once. The sequencing sample was made of peripheral blood. All receptors derive from an adult woman with stable Graves' hyperthyroidism.

This clonotype was recorded at least ten times. The genes are TRBV28 and TRBJ1-6, with no clear D. The length of the CDR3 is 15 residues. Germline CDR1 and CDR2: MDHEN and SYDVKM. The V gene lost 6 bases and the J gene lost 9 bases, with 18 bases spanning the gap. DNA for the CDR3: TGTGCCAGCAGCCCGACCCCGCCCTTCTCTTCACCCCTCCACTTT. Amino acids: CASSPTPPFSSPLHF.

Worth noting for this clonotype: The junction departs from the called germline gene at one end, perhaps through a read error. This chain connects TRBV20-1 to TRBJ1-6; 9 nucleotides match TRBD1. Germline V gene data show CDR1 as DFQATT and CDR2 as SNEGSKA (reference sequence). The CDR3 has 17 residues. Here the CDR3 reads CSARAPGTGRVNSPLHF. The CDR3 DNA reads as TGCAGTGCCAGAGCCCCCGGGACAGGGAGAGTAAATTCACCCCTCCACTTT.

This clonotype was seen ten or more times. The chain carries TRBV6-1 and TRBJ1-6, with 9 bases matching TRBD1. CDR1 MNHNS and CDR2 SASEGT come from the germline V gene. The V gene end was trimmed by 6 bases and the J gene end by 7 bases; junction bases not matched to a gene: 10. The CDR3 totals 16 residues. The CDR3 region has the DNA TGTGCCAGCAGCATTAAAGGGGACAGGGTAAATTCACCCCTCCACTTT. Amino acids: CASSIKGDRVNSPLHF.

This clonotype was detected ten times or more. This may come from a read error, since a much larger clone is one base off. The genes are TRBV6-2 or TRBV6-3 and TRBJ1-5; no definite D call. Germline CDR1 MNHEY, CDR2 SVGEGT. The CDR3 is 13 amino acids. For the CDR3, the DNA is TGTGTCAGCAGTTACCCGGGTAAACAGCCCCAGCATTTT. The encoded protein is CVSSYPGKQPQHF.

This clonotype has at least ten counts. This rearrangement joins TRBV4-1 to TRBJ2-5; D remains unclear. CDR3 length equals 12 residues. V was cut by 5 bases and J by 5 bases, with 9 bases left in between. Germline V gives CDR1 MGHRA, CDR2 YSYEKL. CDR3 in DNA: TGCGCCAGCAGCTCCCGAGTGGAGACCCAGTACTTC. Encoded protein: CASSSRVETQYF.

This CDR3 is CASGLMGYVLTF. In nucleotides, the CDR3 is TGTGCCTCCGGACTCATGGGATACGTCCTGACTTTC. The V and J genes are TRBV27 and TRBJ2-6; perhaps TRBD2 as D (5 bases). Trimming shortened V by 11 bases and J by 11 bases, and 16 bases separated the two germline ends. The CDR3 contains 12 residues. Germline V CDR1 and CDR2: MNHEY, SMNVEV (reference sequence).

This clonotype has ten or more counts. CDR3 protein: CASSLSYSYEQYF. The CDR3 DNA reads TGTGCCAGCAGCTTGAGTTACTCCTACGAGCAGTACTTC. The V and J genes are TRBV5-6 and TRBJ2-7; the D is unclear. Germline V gene lookup returns CDR1 SGHDT and CDR2 YYEEEE. The CDR3 has 13 amino acids. V dropped 1 base and J dropped 0 bases, with 5 bases sitting between them. Looking up the rest from reference TRBV5-6 and TRBJ2-7 gives the full variable domain: DAGVTQSPTHLIKTRGQQVTLRCSPKSGHDTVSWYQQALGQGPQFIFQYYEEEERQRGNFPDRFSGHQFPNYSSELNVNALLLGDSALYLCASSLSYSYEQYFGPGTRLTVT.

This clonotype was observed a few times. J is TRBJ2-7 and V is TRBV6-5; 9 bases align to TRBD2. J was trimmed by 5 bases and V by 2 bases; bases with no gene match: 10. Germline assignment: CDR1 MNHEY and CDR2 SVGAGI. CDR3 length equals 16 residues. As DNA, the CDR3 is TGTGCCAGCAGTTACCCCTTCGCGGGGGGGGATAACGAGCAGTACTTC. As protein: CASSYPFAGGDNEQYF.

At least ten counts were recorded for this clonotype. V and J are TRBV6-2 or TRBV6-3 and TRBJ1-5, with TRBD1 as a possible D gene (5 bases). Germline V gene sequence: CDR1 MNHEY, CDR2 SVGEGT. The CDR3 is 14 amino acids. The V end was cut by 6 bases, the J end by 1 base, with 10 bases between. CDR3 sequence: CASSQGASNQPQHF. The DNA of the CDR3 is TGTGCCAGCAGCCAAGGGGCGAGCAATCAGCCCCAGCATTTT.

The V and J genes are TRBV4-1 and TRBJ1-5, with D tentatively TRBD1 (6 bases). Between the trimmed V and J ends, which lost 2 bases and 3 bases, there was a span of 14 bases. The CDR3 contains 16 residues. Per germline, CDR1 MGHRA and CDR2 YSYEKL. The CDR3 region has the DNA TGCGCCAGCAGCCAAAGGACAGACTCCAACAATCAGCCCCAGCATTTT. This gives the protein CASSQRTDSNNQPQHF.